The entry below gives a single TCR beta chain sequence along with its context. There are 13 residues in the CDR3. CDR1 is MNHNY, CDR2 SVGAGI, per germline (reference sequence). Trimming left V 0 bases short and J 7 bases short, with 9 bases between. The data belong to a study of blood T cell repertoires in COVID-19. For the study at large: Sample material is recorded as cDNA or gDNA derived from T cells, B-cell-depleted T cells, or PBMCs.

TCRdb's copy holds only in-frame clones and misses some; the assay was immunoSEQ multiplex PCR. The table includes over 100,000 clones, more than 75% detected once. This rearrangement joins TRBV6-6 to TRBJ1-1; the D gene is possibly TRBD1 (5 bases). The specimen sequenced was peripheral blood. This TCR was recovered from a man aged 40-55 years with acute or convalescent COVID-19. CDR3: CASSYSRESEAFF. CDR3 in DNA: TGTGCCAGCAGTTACTCCAGGGAAAGTGAAGCTTTCTTT.